This T cell receptor (beta chain) derives from a study of T cells in Graves' hyperthyroidism and ophthalmopathy. Overall study results and limits: From stable hyperthyroidism, ophthalmopathy was separated by a 13 V-J model. Among clonotypes expanded in thyroid above 0.001, most were also found in blood.

Amplification of TCR beta CDR3 regions was performed using RNA transcripts as template. TCR CDR3 underwent first-round RT-PCR with the HTBI primer set. TCRdb re-derived calls from the multiplex PCR reads in MiXCR, one entry per CDR3 protein. This sample carries under 300,000 distinct CDR3 sequences, roughly 14% of them seen once, and the ten largest clones take approximately 8.6%. Uncontrolled infection, other autoimmune disease, pregnancy or lactation led to exclusion. There are many counts of this clonotype. What it recognizes is unknown. V was trimmed by 5 bases and J by 0 bases, leaving 20 bases between them. Germline V gene lookup returns CDR1 MNHEY and CDR2 SMNVEV (reference sequence). CDR3 size: 18 residues.

Sequencing used blood. The rearrangement links TRBV27 to TRBJ2-1; D is possibly TRBD1 (6 bases). This clonotype was obtained from a woman aged 25 to 39 with Graves' hyperthyroidism that later progressed to Graves' ophthalmopathy. The DNA of the CDR3 is TGTGCCAGCAGTCGTCCAGGGGTGACAGGCCGCTCCTACAATGAGCAGTTCTTC. This sequence encodes CASSRPGVTGRSYNEQFF.